The rows below give T cell receptor beta chains drawn from one sample of a study of shared clonotypes between healthy human individuals. Clones were read by immunoSEQ multiplex PCR, and TCRdb kept only the in-frame ones, dropping some. The profile shows around 1.6 million clones, approximately 98% of them singletons. Specimen: naive CD4+ T cells sorted from blood. The receptor source for this set is a man aged 25-45 years in good health. The CDR3 runs from the conserved cysteine through the conserved F or W. The order of the fields is J gene, clone size, D gene, V gene, CDR3 DNA, CDR3 protein. A D gene is named only where the DNA matches it firmly. Clone size is stated in some rows and not others, as once, few, many or a class when expanded.

TRBJ2-6 | - | - | TRBV11-2 | TGTGCCAGCAGCTTAACAGGCTCTGGGGCCAACGTCCTGACTTTC | CASSLTGSGANVLTF
TRBJ2-7 | - | TRBD2 | TRBV13 | TGTGCCAGCAGCAAGACTAGCGCACCCTACGAGCAGTACTTC | CASSKTSAPYEQYF
TRBJ2-3 | - | - | TRBV7-3 | TGTGCCAGCAGCTCAAGGAGGAGAATCAGGGGAGGGAGCACAGATACGCAGTATTTT | CASSSRRRIRGGSTDTQYF
TRBJ2-7 | - | - | TRBV5-1 | TGCGCCAGCAGCTTGTCTGGGGAAAAACCATACGAGCAGTACTTC | CASSLSGEKPYEQYF
TRBJ2-7 | - | - | TRBV29-1 | TGCAGCGTTGGGGGCCTGGGCAGGCCCTACGAGCAGTACTTC | CSVGGLGRPYEQYF
TRBJ1-1 | - | - | TRBV18 | TGTGCCAGCTCACCCCCCCCCACCTCGGAAGCTTTCTTT | CASSPPPTSEAFF
TRBJ1-5 | - | TRBD1 | TRBV5-4 | TGTGCCAGCAGCCTCGGGACAGGGAGCAATCAGCCCCAGCATTTT | CASSLGTGSNQPQHF
TRBJ2-7 | - | TRBD1 | TRBV6-6 | TGTGCCAGCAGTTACTCCAGGACAGGACCCTCCTACGAGCAGTACTTC | CASSYSRTGPSYEQYF
TRBJ2-7 | - | - | TRBV19 | TGTGCCAGTAGTACACGGGGCAGGTCCAGGGACTACGAGCAGTACTTC | CASSTRGRSRDYEQYF
TRBJ2-5 | - | - | TRBV18 | TGTGCCAGCTCACCAAGCTATGCCACACTAGAGACCCAGTACTTC | CASSPSYATLETQYF
TRBJ1-4 | - | - | TRBV2 | TGTGCCAGCAGTGCGGAGGTCAGCGGTAATGAAAAACTGTTTTTT | CASSAEVSGNEKLFF
TRBJ2-7 | - | - | TRBV2 | TGTGCCAGCTGTGGAGGGCCGTGGGAGCAGTACTTC | CASCGGPWEQYF
TRBJ2-7 | - | - | TRBV19 | TGTGCCAGTATGAATCCGGGCCACAAATACGAGCAGTACTTC | CASMNPGHKYEQYF
TRBJ1-1 | - | TRBD1 | TRBV7-9 | TGTGCCAGCAGCCGGACAGGGGCCGGTGAAGCTTTCTTT | CASSRTGAGEAFF
TRBJ2-5 | - | TRBD1 | TRBV27 | TGTGCCAGCAGCCCCGGGACAGGGGGCCTCGGGACCCAGTACTTC | CASSPGTGGLGTQYF
TRBJ1-4 | - | - | TRBV4-1 | TGCGCCAGCAGCCAAGCGGGTCCCGCAGTCACTCTGTTTTTT | CASSQAGPAVTLFF
TRBJ1-5 | - | - | TRBV15 | TGTGCCACCAGCAAAATTGATAGCAATCAGCCCCAGCATTTT | CATSKIDSNQPQHF
TRBJ2-2 | - | - | TRBV5-1 | TGCGCCAGCAGCTTGGCCCCGGGTCCCACGAACACCGGGGAGCTGTTTTTT | CASSLAPGPTNTGELFF
TRBJ1-1 | - | - | TRBV29-1 | TGCAGCGTTGCCAGGGCGAACACTGAAGCTTTCTTT | CSVARANTEAFF
TRBJ2-1 | - | - | TRBV19 | TGTGCCAGTAGTCCGCGCCCCCCGCATTCGGGAGTCGTCTGGGATGAGCAGTTCTTC | CASSPRPPHSGVVWDEQFF
TRBJ2-1 | - | - | TRBV7-8 | TGTGCCAGCAGCTTAGTTTCCTTTGCTTGGAGCCACAATGAGCAGTTCTTC | CASSLVSFAWSHNEQFF
TRBJ2-6 | - | - | TRBV29-1 | TGCAGCGTTTTCGGAACGAGGTCTGGGGCCAACGTCCTGACTTTC | CSVFGTRSGANVLTF
TRBJ1-2 | once | TRBD1 | TRBV27 | TGTGCCAGCAGTCCCCGGGACAGGACCCCTCGGGGCTACACCTTC | CASSPRDRTPRGYTF
TRBJ2-3 | - | - | TRBV7-6 | TGTGCCAGCAGCTTAGTTGATACGCAGTATTTT | CASSLVDTQYF
TRBJ2-7 | - | - | TRBV5-8 | TGTGCCAGCAGCGTTCCCCAACAGGGCTCCCCCTTCTACGAGCAGTACTTC | CASSVPQQGSPFYEQYF
TRBJ2-1 | - | TRBD2 | TRBV5-1 | TGCGCCAGCTTTAGGGAGGGTCGGGAGTCGCAGTTCTTC | CASFREGRESQFF